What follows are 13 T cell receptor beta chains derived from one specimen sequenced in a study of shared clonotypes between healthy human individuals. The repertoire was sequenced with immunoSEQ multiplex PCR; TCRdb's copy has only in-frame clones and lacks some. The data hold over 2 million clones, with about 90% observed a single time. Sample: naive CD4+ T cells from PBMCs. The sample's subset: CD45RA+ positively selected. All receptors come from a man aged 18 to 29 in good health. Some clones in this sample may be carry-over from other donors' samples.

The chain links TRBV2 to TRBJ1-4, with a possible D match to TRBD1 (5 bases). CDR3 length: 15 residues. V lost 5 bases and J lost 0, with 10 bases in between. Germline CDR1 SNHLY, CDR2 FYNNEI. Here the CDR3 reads CASSLQGTTNEKLFF. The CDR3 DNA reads TGTGCCAGCAGTCTGCAGGGCACAACTAATGAAAAACTGTTTTTT.

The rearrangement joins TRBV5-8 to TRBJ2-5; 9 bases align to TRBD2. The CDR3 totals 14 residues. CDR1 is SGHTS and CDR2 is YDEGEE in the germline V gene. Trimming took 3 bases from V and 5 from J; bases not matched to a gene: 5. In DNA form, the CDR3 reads TGTGCCAGCAGCTACGCGGGAGGGCGGGAGACCCAGTACTTC. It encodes CASSYAGGRETQYF.

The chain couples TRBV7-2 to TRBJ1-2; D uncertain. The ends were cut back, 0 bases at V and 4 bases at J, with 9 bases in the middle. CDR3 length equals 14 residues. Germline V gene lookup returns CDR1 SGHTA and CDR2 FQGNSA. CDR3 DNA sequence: TGTGCCAGCAGCTTAGCAGCAGGAACCTATGGCTACACCTTC. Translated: CASSLAAGTYGYTF.

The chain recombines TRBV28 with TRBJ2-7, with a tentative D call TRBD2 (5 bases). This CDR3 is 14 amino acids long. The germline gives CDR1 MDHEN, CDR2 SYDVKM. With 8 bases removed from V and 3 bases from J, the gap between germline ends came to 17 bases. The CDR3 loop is CASRPGSILYEQYF. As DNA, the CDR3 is TGTGCCAGCCGTCCGGGGTCTATTCTCTACGAGCAGTACTTC.

The CDR3 sequence: CASSRAGGGANRSGANVLTF. The CDR3 DNA follows: TGTGCCAGCAGCCGCGCCGGAGGGGGGGCGAACCGCTCTGGGGCCAACGTCCTGACTTTC. The rearrangement links TRBV28 to TRBJ2-6; the D gene is possibly TRBD2 (7 bases). Germline V gene data show CDR1 as MDHEN and CDR2 as SYDVKM. The CDR3 loop spans 20 amino acids. Trimming pared 6 bases from V and 0 bases from J, leaving 24 bases between.

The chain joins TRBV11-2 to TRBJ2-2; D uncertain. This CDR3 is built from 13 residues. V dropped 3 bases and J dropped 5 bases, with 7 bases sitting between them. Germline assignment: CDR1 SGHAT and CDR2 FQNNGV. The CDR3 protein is CASSFGGTGELFF. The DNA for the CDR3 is TGTGCCAGCAGCTTTGGTGGGACCGGGGAGCTGTTTTTT.

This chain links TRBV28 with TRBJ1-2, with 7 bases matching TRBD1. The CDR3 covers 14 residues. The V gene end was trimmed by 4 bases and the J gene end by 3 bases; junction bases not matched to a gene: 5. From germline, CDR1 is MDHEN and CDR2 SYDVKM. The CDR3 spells CASSSSRGYYGYTF. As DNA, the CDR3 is TGTGCCAGCAGTTCCTCCAGGGGGTACTATGGCTACACCTTC.

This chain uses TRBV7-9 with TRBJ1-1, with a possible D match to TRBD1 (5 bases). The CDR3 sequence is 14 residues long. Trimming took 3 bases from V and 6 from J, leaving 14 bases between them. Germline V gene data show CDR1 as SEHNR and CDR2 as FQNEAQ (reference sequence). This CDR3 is CASSFRAGRPEAFF. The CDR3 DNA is TGTGCCAGCAGCTTTCGGGCAGGGCGACCTGAAGCTTTCTTT.

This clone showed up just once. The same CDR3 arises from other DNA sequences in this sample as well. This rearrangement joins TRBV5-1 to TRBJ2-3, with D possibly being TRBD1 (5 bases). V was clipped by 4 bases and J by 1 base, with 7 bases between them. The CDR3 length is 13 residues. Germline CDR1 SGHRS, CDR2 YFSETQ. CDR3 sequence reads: CASSQQGTDTQYF. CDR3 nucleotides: TGCGCCAGCAGCCAACAGGGCACAGATACGCAGTATTTT. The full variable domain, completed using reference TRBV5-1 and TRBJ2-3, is KAGVTQTPRYLIKTRGQQVTLSCSPISGHRSVSWYQQTPGQGLQFLFEYFSETQRNKGNFPGRFSGRQFSNSRSEMNVSTLELGDSALYLCASSQQGTDTQYFGPGTRLTVL.

The CDR3 region is CASSNKGGDTDTQYF. The CDR3 DNA sequence: TGCGCCAGCAGCAACAAGGGCGGAGACACAGATACGCAGTATTTT. The chain combines TRBV5-1 with TRBJ2-3; D not certain. Per the germline V gene, CDR1 is SGHRS and CDR2 is YFSETQ. CDR3 length equals 15 residues. Trimming shortened V by 4 bases and J by 2 bases, and 14 bases separated the two germline ends.

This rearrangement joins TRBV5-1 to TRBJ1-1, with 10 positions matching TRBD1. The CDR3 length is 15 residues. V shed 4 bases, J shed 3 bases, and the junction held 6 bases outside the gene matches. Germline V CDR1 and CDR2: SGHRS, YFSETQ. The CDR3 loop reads CASSDPGQGYTEAFF. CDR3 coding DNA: TGCGCCAGCAGCGACCCGGGACAGGGGTACACTGAAGCTTTCTTT.

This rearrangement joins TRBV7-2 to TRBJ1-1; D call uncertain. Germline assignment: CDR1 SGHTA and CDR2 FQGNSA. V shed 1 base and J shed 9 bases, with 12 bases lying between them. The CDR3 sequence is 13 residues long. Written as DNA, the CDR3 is TGTGCCAGCAGCTTAGAATCATCGGGTAAAGCTTTCTTT. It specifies CASSLESSGKAFF.

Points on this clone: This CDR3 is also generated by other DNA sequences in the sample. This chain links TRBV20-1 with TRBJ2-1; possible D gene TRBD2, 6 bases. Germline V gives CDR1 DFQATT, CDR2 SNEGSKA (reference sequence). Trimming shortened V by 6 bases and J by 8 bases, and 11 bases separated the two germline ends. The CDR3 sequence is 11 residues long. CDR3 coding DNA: TGCAGTGCCCGCAGGGACTATGAGCAGTTCTTC. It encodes CSARRDYEQFF.